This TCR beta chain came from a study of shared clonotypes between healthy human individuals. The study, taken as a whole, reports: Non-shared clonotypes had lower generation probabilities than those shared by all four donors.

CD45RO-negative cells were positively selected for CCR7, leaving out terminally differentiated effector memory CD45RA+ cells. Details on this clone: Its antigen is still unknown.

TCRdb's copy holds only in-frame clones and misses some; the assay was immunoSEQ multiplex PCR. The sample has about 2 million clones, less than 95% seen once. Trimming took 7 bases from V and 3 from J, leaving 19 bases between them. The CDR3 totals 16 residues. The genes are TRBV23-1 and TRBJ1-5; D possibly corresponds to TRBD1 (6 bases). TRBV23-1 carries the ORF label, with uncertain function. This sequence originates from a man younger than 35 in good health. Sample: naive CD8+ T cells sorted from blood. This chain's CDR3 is CASKLGGRAPNQPQHF. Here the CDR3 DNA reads TGCGCCAGCAAACTGGGGGGCAGGGCCCCCAATCAGCCCCAGCATTTT.